These T cell receptor beta chains were read from a single sample in a study of graft-versus-host responses after intestinal transplantation. No cognate antigen is known for these TCRs. Some clones are missing from TCRdb's copy, which holds only in-frame ones; the method was immunoSEQ multiplex PCR. The sample has roughly 100,000 clones; approximately 93% are singletons. Specimen: unstimulated CD8+ T cells sorted from spleen or lymph node cells, collected before intestinal transplant. Every receptor here comes from a human donor who received an intestinal transplant. The CDR3 runs from the conserved cysteine through the conserved F or W. The D gene is left open where the match is weak. Clone size appears in some rows only: once, few, many, or a class for an expanded clone.

J | V | D | size | CDR3 | DNA
TRBJ2-3 | TRBV27 | TRBD1 | . | CASSFLQTGWADTQYF | TGTGCCAGCAGTTTTTTGCAGACAGGGTGGGCAGATACGCAGTATTTT
TRBJ1-2 | TRBV5-1 | . | . | CASSLDGTVSGYTF | TGCGCCAGCAGCTTGGACGGGACGGTTTCAGGCTACACCTTC
TRBJ2-2 | TRBV4-1 | . | . | CASSQGASGELFF | TGCGCCAGCAGCCAAGGGGCTAGCGGGGAGCTGTTTTTT
TRBJ2-5 | TRBV7-6 | TRBD2 | once | CASSLGLAATSYGETQYF | TGTGCCAGCAGCTTAGGGCTAGCGGCAACCTCCTATGGAGAGACCCAGTACTTC
TRBJ2-7 | TRBV30 | . | . | CAWALNEYYEQYF | TGTGCCTGGGCCCTGAACGAGTACTACGAGCAGTACTTC
TRBJ2-7 | TRBV19 | . | once | CASSAGGAYYEQYF | TGTGCCAGTAGCGCGGGTGGGGCGTACTACGAGCAGTACTTC
TRBJ1-2 | TRBV19 | . | . | CASSRIVTENYGYTF | TGTGCCAGTAGTCGTATCGTTACAGAGAACTATGGCTACACCTTC
TRBJ2-5 | TRBV21-1 | . | . | CASTQGASGGAGETQYF | TGTGCCAGCACCCAGGGAGCTAGCGGGGGGGCTGGGGAGACCCAGTACTTC
TRBJ2-4 | TRBV2 | . | . | CASSEGGSRNKNIQYF | TGTGCCAGCAGTGAAGGGGGGAGCAGAAACAAAAACATTCAGTACTTC
TRBJ2-1 | TRBV19 | . | . | CATSGGMTYNEQFF | TGTGCCACCTCCGGAGGGATGACCTACAATGAGCAGTTCTTC
TRBJ2-5 | TRBV5-6 | . | . | CASNKVGRAQETQYF | TGTGCCAGCAACAAAGTTGGCAGGGCCCAAGAGACCCAGTACTTC
TRBJ2-3 | TRBV7-6 | TRBD1 | . | CASSPIGDRERGTDTQYF | TGTGCCAGCAGCCCTATAGGGGACAGGGAAAGAGGGACAGATACGCAGTATTTT
TRBJ2-3 | TRBV5-1 | . | . | CASKEGPGTDTQYF | TGCGCCAGTAAAGAGGGGCCCGGCACAGATACGCAGTATTTT
TRBJ2-3 | TRBV5-4 | . | . | CASSLVRADTQYF | TGTGCCAGCAGCTTGGTGAGAGCAGATACGCAGTATTTT
TRBJ1-2 | TRBV27 | . | . | CASSLFAGVNYGYTF | TGTGCCAGCAGTTTATTCGCAGGGGTCAACTATGGCTACACCTTC
TRBJ2-7 | TRBV7-9 | TRBD1 | . | CASSRGTGGAYEQYF | TGTGCCAGCAGCCGGGGGACAGGGGGCGCGTACGAGCAGTACTTC
TRBJ1-1 | TRBV5-5 | . | . | CASSLMGWATEAFF | TGTGCCAGCAGCTTGATGGGGTGGGCCACTGAAGCTTTCTTT
TRBJ2-7 | TRBV4-1 | TRBD1 | few | CASSHVSGTGIYEQYF | TGCGCCAGCAGCCATGTCTCCGGGACAGGGATCTACGAGCAGTACTTC
TRBJ1-2 | TRBV7-8 | . | . | CASSATGADEVDGYTF | TGTGCCAGCAGCGCCACGGGGGCCGACGAGGTGGATGGCTACACCTTC
TRBJ1-1 | TRBV5-6 | TRBD1 | . | CASSPTGAGSTEAFF | TGTGCCAGCAGCCCCACAGGGGCGGGGTCCACTGAAGCTTTCTTT
TRBJ2-1 | TRBV27 | TRBD2 | . | CASSSGGAEQFF | TGTGCCAGCAGTTCCGGGGGGGCAGAGCAGTTCTTC
TRBJ2-7 | TRBV7-8 | . | once | CASSLEALGYEQYF | TGTGCCAGCAGCTTAGAAGCTCTGGGGTACGAGCAGTACTTC
TRBJ2-7 | TRBV9 | . | . | CASSGPGAGDDLQYF | TGTGCCAGCAGCGGGCCAGGGGCAGGTGACGACTTGCAGTACTTC
TRBJ2-2 | TRBV7-9 | . | . | CASSPTGELFF | TGTGCCAGCAGCCCAACAGGGGAGCTGTTTTTT
TRBJ2-7 | TRBV7-9 | . | . | CASSLEPSSYEQYF | TGTGCCAGCAGCTTAGAACCCTCGTCCTACGAGCAGTACTTC
TRBJ2-7 | TRBV7-9 | . | . | CASSPVGGEGAYEQYF | TGTGCCAGCAGCCCCGTAGGGGGGGAAGGGGCCTACGAGCAGTACTTC
TRBJ2-7 | TRBV7-9 | . | . | CASSLQGSVLGEQYF | TGTGCCAGCAGCTTACAGGGGTCGGTTTTGGGCGAGCAGTACTTC
TRBJ1-1 | TRBV4-1 | TRBD1 | . | CASSQDLMIRGPGTEAFF | TGCGCCAGCAGCCAAGATCTTATGATCAGGGGGCCTGGCACTGAAGCTTTCTTT
TRBJ2-7 | TRBV12-5 | . | . | CASGLVRDEQYF | TGTGCTAGTGGTTTGGTACGGGACGAGCAGTACTTC
TRBJ2-1 | TRBV10-3 | . | . | CAISRTGGGDSEQFF | TGTGCCATCAGCAGGACAGGTGGGGGGGACTCTGAGCAGTTCTTC
TRBJ2-7 | TRBV5-4 | TRBD2 | . | CASSFGGVTEQYF | TGTGCCAGCAGCTTCGGGGGGGTGACGGAGCAGTACTTC
TRBJ1-1 | TRBV11-2 | . | once | CASSLERQDTEAFF | TGTGCCAGCAGCTTAGAAAGACAAGACACTGAAGCTTTCTTT
TRBJ2-1 | TRBV9 | TRBD2 | . | CASSRGGSSSYNEQFF | TGTGCCAGCAGTCGGGGGGGCTCCAGCTCCTACAATGAGCAGTTCTTC